Sequencing of this T cell receptor beta chain was carried out in a study of radiation and T cells in renal cell carcinoma. The time point is: blood 4 weeks post-SBRT, at nephrectomy. As for treatment: 15 Gy SBRT to primary tumor, nephrectomy 4 weeks later. This clone appeared once. CDR3 length: 14 amino acids. Germline CDR1 SEHNR, CDR2 FQNEAQ (reference sequence). Deletions cut 5 bases from V and 6 bases from J, with 17 bases between. TCRdb's table, derived via immunoSEQ multiplex PCR, lists solely in-frame clones and lacks some. The table includes about 73,000 clones, less than 85% detected once. The clonotype comes from a woman aged 60 to 75 with renal cell carcinoma. The sample in question was blood, obtained from a patient whose treatment included radiotherapy and nephrectomy. This chain joins TRBV7-9 and TRBJ2-7; D not certain. CDR3 region: CASSTDGPPGEQYF. CDR3 nucleotide sequence: TGTGCCAGCAGCACGGACGGTCCTCCGGGCGAGCAGTACTTC. Drawing the rest from reference TRBV7-9 and TRBJ2-7, the complete variable domain is DTGVSQNPRHKITKRGQNVTFRCDPISEHNRLYWYRQTLGQGPEFLTYFQNEAQLEKSRLLSDRFSAERPKGSFSTLEIQRTEQGDSAMYLCASSTDGPPGEQYFGPGTRLTVT.